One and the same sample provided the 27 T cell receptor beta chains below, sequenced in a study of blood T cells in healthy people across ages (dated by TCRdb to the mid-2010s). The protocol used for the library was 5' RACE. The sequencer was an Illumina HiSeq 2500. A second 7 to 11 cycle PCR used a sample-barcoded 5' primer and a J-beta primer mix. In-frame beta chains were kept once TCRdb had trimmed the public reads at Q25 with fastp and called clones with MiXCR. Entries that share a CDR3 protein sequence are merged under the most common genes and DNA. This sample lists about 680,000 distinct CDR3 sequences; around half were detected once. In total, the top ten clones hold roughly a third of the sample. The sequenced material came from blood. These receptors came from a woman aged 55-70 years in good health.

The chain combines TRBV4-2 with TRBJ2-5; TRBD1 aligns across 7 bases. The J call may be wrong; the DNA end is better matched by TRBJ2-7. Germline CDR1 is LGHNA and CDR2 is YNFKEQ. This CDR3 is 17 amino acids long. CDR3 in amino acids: CASSQVLTGDQHYEQYF. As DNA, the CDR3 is TGTGCCAGCAGCCAAGTCCTCACAGGGGACCAGCACTACGAGCAGTACTTC.

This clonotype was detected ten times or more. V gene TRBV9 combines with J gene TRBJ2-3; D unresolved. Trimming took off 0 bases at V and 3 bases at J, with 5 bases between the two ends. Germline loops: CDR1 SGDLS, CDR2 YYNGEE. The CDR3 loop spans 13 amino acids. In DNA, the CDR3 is TGTGCCAGCAGCGTAGGGGTTACAGATACGCAGTATTTT. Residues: CASSVGVTDTQYF.

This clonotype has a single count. The CDR3 is CASSLAGGLGYGYTF. The CDR3, as DNA: TGTGCCAGCAGCTTAGCGGGGGGACTTGGGTATGGCTACACCTTC. The rearrangement uses TRBV7-9 and TRBJ1-2; tentative D call: TRBD1 (5 bases). Trimming left V 0 bases short and J 5 bases short, with 13 bases between. The CDR3 runs to 15 residues. Germline V CDR1 and CDR2: SEHNR, FQNEAQ (reference sequence). Full variable domain (outside the CDR3, taken from reference TRBV7-9 and TRBJ1-2): DTGVSQNPRHKITKRGQNVTFRCDPISEHNRLYWYRQTLGQGPEFLTYFQNEAQLEKSRLLSDRFSAERPKGSFSTLEIQRTEQGDSAMYLCASSLAGGLGYGYTFGSGTRLTVV.

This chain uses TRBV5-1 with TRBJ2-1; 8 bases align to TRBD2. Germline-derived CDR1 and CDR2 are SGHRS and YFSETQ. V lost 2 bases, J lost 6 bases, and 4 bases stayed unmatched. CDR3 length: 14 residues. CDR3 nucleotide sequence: TGCGCCAGCAGCTTAGCGGGAGCGTTCAATGAGCAGTTCTTC. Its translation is CASSLAGAFNEQFF.

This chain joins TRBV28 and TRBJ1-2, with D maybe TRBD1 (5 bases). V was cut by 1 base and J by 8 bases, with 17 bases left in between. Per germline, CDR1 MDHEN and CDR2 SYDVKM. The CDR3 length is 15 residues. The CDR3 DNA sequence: TGTGCCAGCAGTTTATTCGACGGGGCAGAGGGCGGCTACACCTTC. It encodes CASSLFDGAEGGYTF.

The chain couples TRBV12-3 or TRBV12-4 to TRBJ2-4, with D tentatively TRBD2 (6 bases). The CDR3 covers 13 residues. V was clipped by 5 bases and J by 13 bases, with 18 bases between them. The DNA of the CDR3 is TGTGCCAGCAGTGTCGCGCGGGACGGGGAGCAGTACTTC. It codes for CASSVARDGEQYF.

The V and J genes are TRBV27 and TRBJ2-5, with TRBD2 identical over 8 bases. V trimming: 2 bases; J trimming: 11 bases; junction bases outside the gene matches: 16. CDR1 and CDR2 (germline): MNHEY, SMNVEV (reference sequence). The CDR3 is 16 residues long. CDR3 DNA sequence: TGTGCCAGCAGTTTACGTCCCTTGGCGGGGGGCATGGAGCAGTACTTC. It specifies CASSLRPLAGGMEQYF.

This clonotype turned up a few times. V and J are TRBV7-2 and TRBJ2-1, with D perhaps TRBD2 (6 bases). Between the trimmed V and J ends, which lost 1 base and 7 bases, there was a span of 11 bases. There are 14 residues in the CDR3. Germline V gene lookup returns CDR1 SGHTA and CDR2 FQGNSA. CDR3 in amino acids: CASSLDGRGNEQFF. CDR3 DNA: TGTGCCAGCAGCTTAGACGGGAGAGGGAATGAGCAGTTCTTC.

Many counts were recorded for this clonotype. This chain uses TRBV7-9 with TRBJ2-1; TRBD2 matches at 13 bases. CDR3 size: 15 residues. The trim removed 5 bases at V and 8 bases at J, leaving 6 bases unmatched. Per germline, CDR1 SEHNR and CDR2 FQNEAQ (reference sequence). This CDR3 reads CASSAGLAGPDEQFF. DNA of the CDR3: TGTGCCAGCAGCGCGGGACTAGCGGGGCCGGATGAGCAGTTCTTC.

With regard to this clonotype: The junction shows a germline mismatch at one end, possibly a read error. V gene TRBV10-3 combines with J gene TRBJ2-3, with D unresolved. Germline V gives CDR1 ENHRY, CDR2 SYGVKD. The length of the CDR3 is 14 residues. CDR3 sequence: CAVSAGLSTDTQYF. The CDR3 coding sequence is TGTGCCGTCAGTGCCGGGTTGAGCACAGATACGCAGTATTTT.

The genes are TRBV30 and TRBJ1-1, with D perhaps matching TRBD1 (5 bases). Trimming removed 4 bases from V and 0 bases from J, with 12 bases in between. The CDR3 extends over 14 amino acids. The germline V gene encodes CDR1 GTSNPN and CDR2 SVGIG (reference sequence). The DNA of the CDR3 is TGTGCCTGGATCAGACAGACTATGAACACTGAAGCTTTCTTT. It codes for CAWIRQTMNTEAFF. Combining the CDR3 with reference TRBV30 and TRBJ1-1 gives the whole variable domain SQTIHQWPATLVQPVGSPLSLECTVEGTSNPNLYWYRQAAGRGLQLLFYSVGIGQISSEVPQNLSASRPQDRQFILSSKKLLLSDSGFYLCAWIRQTMNTEAFFGQGTRLTVV.

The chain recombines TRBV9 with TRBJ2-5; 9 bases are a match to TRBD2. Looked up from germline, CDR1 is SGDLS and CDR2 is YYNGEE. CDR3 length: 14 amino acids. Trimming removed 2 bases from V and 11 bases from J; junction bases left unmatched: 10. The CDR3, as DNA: TGTGCCAGCAGCGTCCTAGCGGGAAGCATTGAGCAGTACTTC. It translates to CASSVLAGSIEQYF.

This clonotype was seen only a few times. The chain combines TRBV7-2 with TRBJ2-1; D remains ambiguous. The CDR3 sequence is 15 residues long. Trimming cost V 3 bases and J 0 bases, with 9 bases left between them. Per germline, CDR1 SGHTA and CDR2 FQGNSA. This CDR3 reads CASSFADSSYNEQFF. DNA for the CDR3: TGTGCCAGCAGCTTCGCGGATAGCTCCTACAATGAGCAGTTCTTC.

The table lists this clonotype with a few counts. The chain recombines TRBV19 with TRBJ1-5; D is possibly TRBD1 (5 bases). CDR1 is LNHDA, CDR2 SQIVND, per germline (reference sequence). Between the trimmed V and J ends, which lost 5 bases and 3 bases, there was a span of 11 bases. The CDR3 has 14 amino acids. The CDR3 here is CASSPDSLNQPQHF. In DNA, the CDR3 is TGTGCCAGTAGTCCAGACAGTCTCAATCAGCCCCAGCATTTT.

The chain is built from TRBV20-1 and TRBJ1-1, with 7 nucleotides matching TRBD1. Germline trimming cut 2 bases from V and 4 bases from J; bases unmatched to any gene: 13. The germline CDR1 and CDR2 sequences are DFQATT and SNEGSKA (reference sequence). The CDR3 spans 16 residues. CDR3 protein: CSARTPHRGGGTEAFF. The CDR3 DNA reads TGCAGTGCTAGAACCCCCCACAGGGGTGGGGGCACTGAAGCTTTCTTT.

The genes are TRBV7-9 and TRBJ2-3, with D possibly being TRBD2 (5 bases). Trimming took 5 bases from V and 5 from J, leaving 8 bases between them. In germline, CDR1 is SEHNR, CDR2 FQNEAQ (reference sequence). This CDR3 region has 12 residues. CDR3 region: CASSPREDTQYF. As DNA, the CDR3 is TGTGCCAGCAGCCCCCGGGAAGATACGCAGTATTTT.

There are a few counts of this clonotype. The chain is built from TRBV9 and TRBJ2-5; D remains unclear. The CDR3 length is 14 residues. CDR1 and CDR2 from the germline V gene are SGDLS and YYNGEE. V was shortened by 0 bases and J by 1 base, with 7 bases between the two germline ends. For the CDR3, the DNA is TGTGCCAGCAGCGTAGGCCCGGGCCAAGAGACCCAGTACTTC. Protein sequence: CASSVGPGQETQYF.

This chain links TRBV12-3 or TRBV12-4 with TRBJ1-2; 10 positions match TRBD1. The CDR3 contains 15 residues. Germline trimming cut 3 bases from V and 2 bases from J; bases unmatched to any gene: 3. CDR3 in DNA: TGTGCCAGCAGTTTCGGGGGACAGGGGAACTATGGCTACACCTTC. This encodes CASSFGGQGNYGYTF.

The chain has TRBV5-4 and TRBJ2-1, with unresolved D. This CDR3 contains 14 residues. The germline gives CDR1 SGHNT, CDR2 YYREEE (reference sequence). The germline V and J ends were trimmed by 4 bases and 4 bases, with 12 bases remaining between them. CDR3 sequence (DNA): TGTGCCAGCAGCGAACCGGGTCTGTACAATGAGCAGTTCTTC. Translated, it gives CASSEPGLYNEQFF.

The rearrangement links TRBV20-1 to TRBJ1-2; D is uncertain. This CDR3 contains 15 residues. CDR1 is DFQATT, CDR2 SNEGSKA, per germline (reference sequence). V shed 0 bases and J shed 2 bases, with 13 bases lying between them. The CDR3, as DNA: TGCAGTGCTAGAGAGGGGTTGAACACAAACTATGGCTACACCTTC. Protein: CSAREGLNTNYGYTF.

CDR3: CASSQDLGWKLFF. For the CDR3, the DNA is TGCGCCAGCAGCCAAGATCTGGGATGGAAACTGTTTTTT. This rearrangement joins TRBV4-3 to TRBJ1-4; D uncertain. CDR1 is LGHNA, CDR2 YSLEER, per germline. The CDR3 consists of 13 residues. Trimming took 0 bases from V and 11 from J, leaving 10 bases between them.

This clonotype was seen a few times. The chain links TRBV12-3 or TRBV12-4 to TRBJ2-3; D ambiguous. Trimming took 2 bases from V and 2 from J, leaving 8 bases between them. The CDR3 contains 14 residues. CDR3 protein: CASSLYAPTDTQYF. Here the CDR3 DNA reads TGTGCCAGCAGTTTATATGCGCCCACAGATACGCAGTATTTT.

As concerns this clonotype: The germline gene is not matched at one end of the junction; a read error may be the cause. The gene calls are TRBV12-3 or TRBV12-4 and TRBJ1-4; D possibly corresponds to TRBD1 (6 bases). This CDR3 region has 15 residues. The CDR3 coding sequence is TGTACCAGCAGTCCATCTCTCGGCAGGGGTGAAAAACTGTTTTTT. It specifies CTSSPSLGRGEKLFF.

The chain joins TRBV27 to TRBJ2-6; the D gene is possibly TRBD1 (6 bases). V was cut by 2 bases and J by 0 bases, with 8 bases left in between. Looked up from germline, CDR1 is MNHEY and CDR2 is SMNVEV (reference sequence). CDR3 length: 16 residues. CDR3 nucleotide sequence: TGTGCCAGCAGTTTAGGACAGCCCTCTGGGGCCAACGTCCTGACTTTC. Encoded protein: CASSLGQPSGANVLTF.

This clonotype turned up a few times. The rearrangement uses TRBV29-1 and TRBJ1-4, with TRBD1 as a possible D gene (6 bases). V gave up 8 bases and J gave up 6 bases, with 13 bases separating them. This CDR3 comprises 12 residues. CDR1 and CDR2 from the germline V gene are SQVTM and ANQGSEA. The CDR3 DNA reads TGCAGCCACTCGGGGGGCGATGAAAAACTGTTTTTT. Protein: CSHSGGDEKLFF.

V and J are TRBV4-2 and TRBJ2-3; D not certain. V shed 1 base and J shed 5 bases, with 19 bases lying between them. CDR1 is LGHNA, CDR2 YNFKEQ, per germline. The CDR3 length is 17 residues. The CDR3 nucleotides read TGTGCCAGCAGCCAAGCTTCGCTGAGAGACAATGGAGATACGCAGTATTTT. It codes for CASSQASLRDNGDTQYF.

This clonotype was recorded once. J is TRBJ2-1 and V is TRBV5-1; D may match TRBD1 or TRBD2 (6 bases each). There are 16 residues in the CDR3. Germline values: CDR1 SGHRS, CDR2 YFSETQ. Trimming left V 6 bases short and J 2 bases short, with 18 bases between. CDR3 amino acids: CASNREGEVTYNEQFF. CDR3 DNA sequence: TGCGCCAGCAATCGTGAGGGGGAGGTAACCTACAATGAGCAGTTCTTC. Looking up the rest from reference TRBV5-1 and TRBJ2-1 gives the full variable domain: KAGVTQTPRYLIKTRGQQVTLSCSPISGHRSVSWYQQTPGQGLQFLFEYFSETQRNKGNFPGRFSGRQFSNSRSEMNVSTLELGDSALYLCASNREGEVTYNEQFFGPGTRLTVL.